The next 21 T cell receptor beta chains were all read from a single sample in a study of cytomegalovirus exposure and HLA in healthy donors. PCR used 60 Vbeta primers and 13 Jbeta primers. Produced via immunoSEQ multiplex PCR; TCRdb's table is partial and in-frame only. Of more than 140,000 clones in the sample, 82% are singletons; the top ten hold 3% to 3.5%. Sequenced input: PBMCs. Source of these receptors: a young man in good health and CMV-seropositive.

The V gene is TRBV20-1, the J gene TRBJ1-1; D gene unclear. Trimming stripped 7 bases from V and 7 bases from J, with 13 bases between. The germline V gene has CDR1 DFQATT and CDR2 SNEGSKA (reference sequence). The CDR3 runs 11 residues. The CDR3 nucleotides are TGCAGTGTAATGACGGGAGTTGAAGCTTTCTTT. This codes for CSVMTGVEAFF.

This chain links TRBV7-3 with TRBJ1-5, with 7 bases matching TRBD1. This CDR3 comprises 13 residues. Trimming took 8 bases from V and 6 from J; bases not matched to a gene: 7. The germline V gene has CDR1 SGHTA and CDR2 FQGTGA. CDR3 sequence: CASSEGAGQPQHF. The DNA for the CDR3 is TGTGCCAGCTCCGAGGGGGCTGGTCAGCCCCAGCATTTT.

The chain employs TRBV5-4 and TRBJ2-7; 8 nucleotides align to TRBD2. The CDR3 is 20 residues long. Germline lookup yields CDR1 SGHNT and CDR2 YYREEE (reference sequence). J gave up 1 base and V 1 base, and 19 bases lay outside the gene matches. CDR3 loop: CASSLPPKGSGARESYEQYF. The CDR3 nucleotides read TGTGCCAGCAGCTTGCCCCCTAAAGGTAGCGGGGCGAGGGAGTCCTACGAGCAGTACTTC.

The chain joins TRBV6-5 to TRBJ2-7, with D perhaps TRBD2 (5 bases). From germline, CDR1 is MNHEY and CDR2 SVGAGI. V lost 9 bases and J 1 base, leaving 16 bases between the germline ends. CDR3 length: 14 residues. Here the CDR3 DNA reads TGTGCCAGTGGGTTTTCTGCGGGTTCCTACGAGCAGTACTTC. Protein product: CASGFSAGSYEQYF.

This clone came up once. The V call is TRBV9, the J call TRBJ1-1, with D tentatively TRBD1 (6 bases). Per the germline V gene, CDR1 is SGDLS and CDR2 is YYNGEE. With 6 bases removed from V and 3 bases from J, the gap between germline ends came to 15 bases. The CDR3 spans 14 residues. As DNA, the CDR3 is TGTGCCAGCACCTCCGGGACACAGGACACTGAAGCTTTCTTT. This gives the protein CASTSGTQDTEAFF.

The chain has TRBV27 and TRBJ2-7; perhaps TRBD1 as D (5 bases). Between the trimmed V and J ends, which lost 5 bases and 3 bases, there was a span of 14 bases. In germline, CDR1 is MNHEY, CDR2 SMNVEV (reference sequence). The CDR3 runs 14 residues. This CDR3 reads CASSPRGTIYEQYF. The CDR3 DNA sequence: TGTGCCAGCAGTCCTAGGGGAACGATCTACGAGCAGTACTTC.

The chain has TRBV28 and TRBJ1-2; 9 nucleotides agree with TRBD1. Germline CDR1 MDHEN, CDR2 SYDVKM. Germline trimming cut 5 bases from V and 12 bases from J; bases unmatched to any gene: 10. The CDR3 contains 13 residues. CDR3 in amino acids: CASSLTGTGRNTF. The CDR3 DNA follows: TGTGCCAGCAGTCTAACCGGGACAGGGAGGAACACCTTC.

This rearrangement joins TRBV28 to TRBJ2-7, with D tentatively TRBD1 (6 bases). CDR3 length equals 14 residues. Trimming stripped 6 bases from V and 3 bases from J, with 15 bases between. Looked up from germline, CDR1 is MDHEN and CDR2 is SYDVKM. The CDR3 region is CASRYPGTIYEQYF. In nucleotides, the CDR3 is TGTGCCAGCAGGTATCCCGGGACAATCTACGAGCAGTACTTC. The full variable domain, in which reference TRBV28 and TRBJ2-7 provide the parts outside the CDR3, is DVKVTQSSRYLVKRTGEKVFLECVQDMDHENMFWYRQDPGLGLRLIYFSYDVKMKEKGDIPEGYSVSREKKERFSLILESASTNQTSMYLCASRYPGTIYEQYFGPGTRLTVT.

This clone came up a few times. This sequence joins TRBV6-5 and TRBJ2-7; D perhaps matches TRBD2 (6 bases). Germline V gene data show CDR1 as MNHEY and CDR2 as SVGAGI. Trimming left V 3 bases short and J 0 bases short, with 12 bases between. The CDR3 has 15 amino acids. The CDR3 DNA sequence: TGTGCCAGCAGTTATGGAGGGGTGGGCTCCTACGAGCAGTACTTC. This encodes CASSYGGVGSYEQYF.

The rearrangement links TRBV19 to TRBJ2-3; 8 bases line up with TRBD1. J gave up 5 bases and V 7 bases, and 8 bases lay outside the gene matches. Looked up from germline, CDR1 is LNHDA and CDR2 is SQIVND (reference sequence). The CDR3 is 14 residues long. The DNA for the CDR3 is TGTGCCAGTAACTGGCAGGGGGCTGGAGATACGCAGTATTTT. It yields the protein CASNWQGAGDTQYF.

The V gene is TRBV6-1, the J gene TRBJ2-7, with D unclear. V shed 4 bases and J shed 4 bases, with 11 bases lying between them. Germline-derived CDR1 and CDR2 are MNHNS and SASEGT. The CDR3 is 13 amino acids. This CDR3 is CASSGTPRYEQYF. CDR3 in DNA: TGTGCCAGCAGTGGTACCCCTAGGTACGAGCAGTACTTC.

The chain links TRBV6-1 to TRBJ1-2; maybe TRBD1 (5 bases). The ends were cut back, 5 bases at V and 0 bases at J, with 10 bases in the middle. The CDR3 is made up of 14 amino acids. Germline loops: CDR1 MNHNS, CDR2 SASEGT. The CDR3 is CASSLAGTNYGYTF. In nucleotides, the CDR3 is TGTGCCAGCAGTTTGGCAGGGACTAACTATGGCTACACCTTC.

The CDR3 nucleotides read TGTGCCAGCAGCTTGGACCGGGACAGGGCTGACTACGAGCAGTACTTC. Translating gives CASSLDRDRADYEQYF. This chain connects TRBV7-9 to TRBJ2-7; 9 nucleotides agree with TRBD1. The CDR3 contains 16 residues. Looked up from germline, CDR1 is SEHNR and CDR2 is FQNEAQ (reference sequence). Trimming removed 3 bases from V and 3 bases from J; junction bases left unmatched: 9. Looking up the rest from reference TRBV7-9 and TRBJ2-7 gives the full variable domain: DTGVSQNPRHKITKRGQNVTFRCDPISEHNRLYWYRQTLGQGPEFLTYFQNEAQLEKSRLLSDRFSAERPKGSFSTLEIQRTEQGDSAMYLCASSLDRDRADYEQYFGPGTRLTVT.

The chain couples TRBV19 to TRBJ1-2; D is unclear. Germline V gives CDR1 LNHDA, CDR2 SQIVND (reference sequence). Trimming cost V 1 base and J 8 bases, with 11 bases left between them. This CDR3 spans 13 amino acids. CDR3 protein: CASSIVPVTGYTF. The CDR3 DNA is TGTGCCAGTAGTATAGTTCCGGTTACGGGCTACACCTTC.

The rearrangement uses TRBV6-5 and TRBJ2-1; no definite D call. Germline CDR1 and CDR2: MNHEY and SVGAGI. The CDR3 is made up of 13 amino acids. V lost 5 bases and J lost 8, with 13 bases in between. The CDR3: CASSRHSVDEQFF. As DNA, the CDR3 is TGTGCCAGCAGTCGCCATAGTGTGGATGAGCAGTTCTTC.

This clone was recorded only once. The rearrangement links TRBV27 to TRBJ2-5; 8 bases agree with TRBD1. V lost 6 bases to trimming and J lost 6 bases; unmatched junction nucleotides: 6. The germline gives CDR1 MNHEY, CDR2 SMNVEV (reference sequence). CDR3 size: 13 residues. The CDR3 loop reads CASRLGQGQTQYF. The CDR3 DNA reads as TGTGCCAGCAGGCTAGGACAGGGCCAGACCCAGTACTTC.

The genes are TRBV6-5 and TRBJ2-7, with 11 bases matching TRBD2. Germline V CDR1 and CDR2: MNHEY, SVGAGI. The J segment lost 6 bases and the V segment lost 6 bases, leaving 10 bases of the junction unmatched. The CDR3 has 15 residues. CDR3 region: CASSAGTSGRSEQYF. CDR3 nucleotides: TGTGCCAGCAGCGCCGGGACTAGCGGACGAAGCGAGCAGTACTTC.

The genes are TRBV5-4 and TRBJ1-1; 7 positions match TRBD1. Germline loops: CDR1 SGHNT, CDR2 YYREEE (reference sequence). The CDR3 has 13 amino acids. V lost 1 base and J lost 4; bases outside the gene matches: 1. CDR3 coding DNA: TGTGCCAGCAGCTTGTCAGGGGGCACTGAAGCTTTCTTT. Translating it yields CASSLSGGTEAFF.

This rearrangement joins TRBV4-1 to TRBJ1-2; tentatively, D is TRBD1 (5 bases). V lost 0 bases, J lost 5 bases, and 10 bases lay in between. Germline CDR1 and CDR2: MGHRA and YSYEKL. The CDR3 has 14 amino acids. This CDR3 reads CASSQDPGTYGYTF. In DNA, the CDR3 is TGCGCCAGCAGCCAAGATCCGGGGACTTATGGCTACACCTTC.

V is TRBV7-6 and J is TRBJ2-1, with TRBD2 matching over 7 bases. Germline CDR1 SGHVS, CDR2 FNYEAQ. V was pared by 2 bases and J by 5 bases, with 6 bases of the junction left unmatched. The CDR3 length is 15 residues. The CDR3 DNA reads TGTGCCAGCAGCTTACTTTCCGCGGGAGACAATGAGCAGTTCTTC. The encoded protein is CASSLLSAGDNEQFF.

With regard to this clone: Other nucleotide sequences in the sample specify the same CDR3. The CDR3 nucleotides are TGTGCCAGCAGCTTATCTTCCTACGAGCAGTACTTC. It encodes CASSLSSYEQYF. The chain links TRBV13 to TRBJ2-7, with unresolved D. The V gene's germline CDR1 is PRHDT and CDR2 FYEKMQ (reference sequence). V shed 2 bases and J shed 1 base, with 3 bases lying between them. The CDR3 is made up of 12 amino acids.